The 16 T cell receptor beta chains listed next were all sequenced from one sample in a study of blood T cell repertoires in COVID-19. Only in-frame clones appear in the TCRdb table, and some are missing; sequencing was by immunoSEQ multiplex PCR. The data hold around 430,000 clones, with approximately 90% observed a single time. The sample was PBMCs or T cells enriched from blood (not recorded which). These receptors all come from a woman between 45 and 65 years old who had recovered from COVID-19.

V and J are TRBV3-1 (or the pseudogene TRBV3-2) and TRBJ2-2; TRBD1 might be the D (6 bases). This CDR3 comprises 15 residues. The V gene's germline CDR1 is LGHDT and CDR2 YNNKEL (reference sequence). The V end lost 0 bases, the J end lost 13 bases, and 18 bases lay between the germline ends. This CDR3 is CASSQDSNRARLLFF. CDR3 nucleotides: TGTGCCAGCAGCCAAGATTCGAACAGGGCCAGGCTGCTGTTTTTT.

The CDR3 sequence: CASSPPGQNRRKYGYTF. The CDR3 coding sequence is TGTGCCAGCAGTCCCCCGGGACAGAACCGTCGGAAGTATGGCTACACCTTC. The chain is built from TRBV28 and TRBJ1-2; 7 bases match TRBD1. The length of the CDR3 is 17 residues. The germline V gene has CDR1 MDHEN and CDR2 SYDVKM. V was pared by 5 bases and J by 5 bases, with 17 bases of the junction left unmatched.

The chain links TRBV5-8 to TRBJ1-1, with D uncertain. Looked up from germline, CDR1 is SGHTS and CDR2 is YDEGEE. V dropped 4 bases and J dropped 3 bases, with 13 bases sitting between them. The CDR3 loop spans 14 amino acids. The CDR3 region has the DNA TGTGCCAGCAGCCCGAGGCTCTTGGACACTGAAGCTTTCTTT. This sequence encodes CASSPRLLDTEAFF.

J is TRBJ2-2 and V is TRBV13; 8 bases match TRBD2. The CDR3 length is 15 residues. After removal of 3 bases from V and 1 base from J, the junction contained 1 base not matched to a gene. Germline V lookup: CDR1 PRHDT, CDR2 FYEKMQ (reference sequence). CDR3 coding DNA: TGTGCCAGCAGCTTGGCGGGGGGGAACACCGGGGAGCTGTTTTTT. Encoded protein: CASSLAGGNTGELFF.

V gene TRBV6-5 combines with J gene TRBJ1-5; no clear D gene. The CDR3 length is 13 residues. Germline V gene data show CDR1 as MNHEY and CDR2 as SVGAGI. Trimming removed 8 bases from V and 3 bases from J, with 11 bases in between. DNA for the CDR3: TGTGCCAGCGGTCGGGGTCTCAATCAGCCCCAGCATTTT. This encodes CASGRGLNQPQHF.

The CDR3 nucleotides are TGTGCCAGCAGCCAAGTGGTTAGCGGGGGGGTCTACAATGAGCAGTTCTTC. This sequence encodes CASSQVVSGGVYNEQFF. V and J are TRBV4-2 and TRBJ2-1, with 11 positions matching TRBD2. Per the germline V gene, CDR1 is LGHNA and CDR2 is YNFKEQ. The CDR3 is 17 residues long. Trimming cost V 1 base and J 3 bases; bases outside gene matches: 5.

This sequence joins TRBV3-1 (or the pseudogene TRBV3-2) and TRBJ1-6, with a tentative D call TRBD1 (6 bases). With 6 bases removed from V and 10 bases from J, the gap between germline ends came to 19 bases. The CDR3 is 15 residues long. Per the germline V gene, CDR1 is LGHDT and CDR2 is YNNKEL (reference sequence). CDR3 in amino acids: CASSHEPGGMSPLHF. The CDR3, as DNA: TGTGCCAGCAGTCACGAACCGGGGGGCATGTCACCCCTCCACTTT.

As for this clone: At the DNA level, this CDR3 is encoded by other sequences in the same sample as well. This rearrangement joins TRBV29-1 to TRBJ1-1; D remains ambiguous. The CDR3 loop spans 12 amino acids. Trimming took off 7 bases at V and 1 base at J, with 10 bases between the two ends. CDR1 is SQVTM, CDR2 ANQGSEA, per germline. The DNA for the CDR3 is TGCAGCGCCGGACTGGGGAACACTGAAGCTTTCTTT. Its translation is CSAGLGNTEAFF.

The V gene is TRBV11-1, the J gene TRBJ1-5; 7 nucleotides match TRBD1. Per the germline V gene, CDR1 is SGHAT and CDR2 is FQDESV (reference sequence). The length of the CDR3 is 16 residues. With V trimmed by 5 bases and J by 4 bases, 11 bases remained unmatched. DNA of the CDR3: TGTGCCAGCAGCAGCCTCCGGACAGGCTGGAATCAGCCCCAGCATTTT. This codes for CASSSLRTGWNQPQHF.

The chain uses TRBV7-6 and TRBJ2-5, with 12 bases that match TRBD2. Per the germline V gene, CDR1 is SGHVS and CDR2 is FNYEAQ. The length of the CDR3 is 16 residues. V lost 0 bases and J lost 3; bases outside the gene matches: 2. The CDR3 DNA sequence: TGTGCCAGCAGCTTAGCTACTAGCGGGGGGAAAGAGACCCAGTACTTC. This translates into CASSLATSGGKETQYF.

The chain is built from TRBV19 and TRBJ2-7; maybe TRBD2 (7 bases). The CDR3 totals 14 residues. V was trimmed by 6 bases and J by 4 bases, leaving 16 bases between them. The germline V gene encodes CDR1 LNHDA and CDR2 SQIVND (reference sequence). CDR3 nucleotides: TGTGCCAGTAGCCGTTGGGGGGGCTTGTACGAGCAGTACTTC. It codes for CASSRWGGLYEQYF.

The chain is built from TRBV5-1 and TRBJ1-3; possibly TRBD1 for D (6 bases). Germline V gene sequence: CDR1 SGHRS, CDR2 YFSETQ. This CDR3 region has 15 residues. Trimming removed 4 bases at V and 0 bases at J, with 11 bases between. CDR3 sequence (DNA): TGCGCCAGCAGCCCCCGAGGGGGCTCTGGAAACACCATATATTTT. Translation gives CASSPRGGSGNTIYF.

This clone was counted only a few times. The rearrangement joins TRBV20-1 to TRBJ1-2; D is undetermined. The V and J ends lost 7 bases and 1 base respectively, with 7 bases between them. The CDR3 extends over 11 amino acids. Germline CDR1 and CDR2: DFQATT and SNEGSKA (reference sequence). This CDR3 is CSGGFNYGYTF. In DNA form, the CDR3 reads TGCAGTGGAGGGTTTAACTATGGCTACACCTTC.

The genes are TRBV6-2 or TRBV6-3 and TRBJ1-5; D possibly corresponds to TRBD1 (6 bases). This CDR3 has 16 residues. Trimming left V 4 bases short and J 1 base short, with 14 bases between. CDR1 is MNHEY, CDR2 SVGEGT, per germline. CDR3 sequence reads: CASSSRTVASNQPQHF. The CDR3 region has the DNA TGTGCCAGCAGTTCTCGGACAGTTGCCAGCAATCAGCCCCAGCATTTT.

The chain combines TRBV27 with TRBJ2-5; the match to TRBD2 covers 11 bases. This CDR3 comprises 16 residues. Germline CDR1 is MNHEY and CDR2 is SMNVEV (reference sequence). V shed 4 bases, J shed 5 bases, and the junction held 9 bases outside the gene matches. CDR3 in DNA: TGTGCCAGCAGTTCCCCCCGGGCTAGCGGGGGGGAGACCCAGTACTTC. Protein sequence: CASSSPRASGGETQYF.

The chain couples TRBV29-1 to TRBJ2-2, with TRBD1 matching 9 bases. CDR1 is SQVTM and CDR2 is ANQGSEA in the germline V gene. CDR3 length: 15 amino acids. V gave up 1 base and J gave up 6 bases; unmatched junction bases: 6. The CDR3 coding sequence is TGCAGCGTTGAAGTTAACAGGGGGCTAGCCGGGGAGCTGTTTTTT. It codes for CSVEVNRGLAGELFF.